Below are 25 T cell receptor beta chains sequenced from a single sample in a study of blood T cell repertoires in COVID-19. The repertoire was sequenced with immunoSEQ multiplex PCR; TCRdb's copy has only in-frame clones and lacks some. The profile shows around 260,000 clones, approximately 90% of them singletons. Material for sequencing was peripheral blood. The source of these receptors is a woman aged 30 to 39 with active or convalescent COVID-19.

The DNA of the CDR3 is TGTGCCAGCAGCCCTTTTAACTCTGGGGCCAACGTCCTGACTTTC. Translated, it gives CASSPFNSGANVLTF. This chain uses TRBV9 with TRBJ2-6, with D hard to call. Trimming left V 4 bases short and J 0 bases short, with 8 bases between. There are 15 residues in the CDR3. CDR1 is SGDLS and CDR2 is YYNGEE in the germline V gene.

This chain joins TRBV5-1 and TRBJ1-6; TRBD1 matches 11 bases. Trimming at V came to 6 bases and at J to 6 bases, leaving 5 bases not matched to a gene. From germline, CDR1 is SGHRS and CDR2 YFSETQ. The CDR3 has 15 amino acids. The CDR3 nucleotides are TGCGCCAGCACGGACAGGGGGCTAGGTAATTCACCCCTCCACTTT. This sequence encodes CASTDRGLGNSPLHF.

The rearrangement joins TRBV4-1 to TRBJ1-1; 8 bases are a match to TRBD1. This CDR3 region has 19 residues. Germline CDR1 reads MGHRA; CDR2 reads YSYEKL. Germline trimming cut 5 bases from V and 3 bases from J; bases unmatched to any gene: 20. CDR3 bases: TGCGCCAGCAGCTTAAGGACTGGACAGGGTCCCGCAAGGGACACTGAAGCTTTCTTT. Translated: CASSLRTGQGPARDTEAFF.

The chain has TRBV25-1 and TRBJ2-3; D unclear. Trimming took 3 bases from V and 5 from J, leaving 15 bases between them. Germline V CDR1 and CDR2: MGHDK, SYGVNS. The CDR3 has 15 amino acids. The CDR3 region is CASSENAGDGDTQYF. DNA for the CDR3: TGTGCCAGCAGTGAGAATGCTGGAGATGGAGATACGCAGTATTTT.

The gene calls are TRBV9 and TRBJ1-2; 9 positions match TRBD1. Germline loops: CDR1 SGDLS, CDR2 YYNGEE. CDR3 length equals 15 residues. The V segment lost 3 bases and the J segment 9 bases; nucleotides outside the gene matches: 12. The CDR3: CASSARSGTGKRYTF. The CDR3 coding sequence is TGTGCCAGCAGCGCAAGATCCGGGACAGGGAAACGCTACACCTTC.

Comments on this clone: This sample also contains other DNA sequences that code for the same CDR3. The chain carries TRBV7-2 and TRBJ1-6; 7 bases align to TRBD1. The CDR3 has 16 residues. The junction had 9 bases not matched to a gene; V was cut back by 1 base and J by 9 bases. CDR1 is SGHTA, CDR2 FQGNSA, per germline. For the CDR3, the DNA is TGTGCCAGCAGCTTAGTCGGGCAGGGGGAAGGTTCACCCCTCCACTTT. Translating it yields CASSLVGQGEGSPLHF.

J is TRBJ2-1 and V is TRBV6-5; 7 bases agree with TRBD2. Germline assignment: CDR1 MNHEY and CDR2 SVGAGI. The V gene end was trimmed by 7 bases and the J gene end by 6 bases; junction bases not matched to a gene: 9. The CDR3 spans 14 residues. CDR3 in amino acids: CASTQVGGSNEQFF. The CDR3 nucleotides are TGTGCCAGCACCCAGGTGGGAGGGTCCAATGAGCAGTTCTTC.

On this clone: Other DNA sequences in the sample encode the same CDR3. The rearrangement joins TRBV7-9 to TRBJ2-1; 7 bases align to TRBD2. The junction had 0 bases not matched to a gene; V was cut back by 1 base and J by 0 bases. Looked up from germline, CDR1 is SEHNR and CDR2 is FQNEAQ (reference sequence). CDR3 length: 15 residues. CDR3 DNA: TGTGCCAGCAGCTTAGGACTAGCCTCCTACAATGAGCAGTTCTTC. Its protein is CASSLGLASYNEQFF.

On this clone itself: Other DNA sequences in this sample translate to the same CDR3. This sequence joins TRBV5-1 and TRBJ1-4; 7 bases map to TRBD1. Trimming at V came to 0 bases and at J to 6 bases, leaving 2 bases not matched to a gene. The CDR3 length is 14 residues. The germline CDR1 and CDR2 sequences are SGHRS and YFSETQ. The CDR3 region has the DNA TGCGCCAGCAGCTTGGGGACAGGAGATGAAAAACTGTTTTTT. It translates to CASSLGTGDEKLFF.

The chain employs TRBV10-3 and TRBJ2-6, with 8 bases identical to TRBD1. V lost 2 bases to trimming and J lost 8 bases; unmatched junction nucleotides: 5. Germline-derived CDR1 and CDR2 are ENHRY and SYGVKD. The CDR3 totals 15 residues. The CDR3 region is CAISEGRGQTNVLTF. The CDR3 DNA reads as TGTGCCATCAGTGAGGGCAGGGGGCAAACCAACGTCCTGACTTTC.

The chain links TRBV7-2 to TRBJ1-2; TRBD1 aligns across 8 bases. Germline loops: CDR1 SGHTA, CDR2 FQGNSA. The CDR3 runs 13 residues. The V segment lost 5 bases and the J segment 6 bases; nucleotides outside the gene matches: 5. CDR3 nucleotides: TGTGCCAGCAGCCCCCGGACAGGGAATGGCTACACCTTC. Amino acids: CASSPRTGNGYTF. Full variable domain (remainder filled in from reference TRBV7-2 and TRBJ1-2): GAGVSQSPSNKVTEKGKDVELRCDPISGHTALYWYRQSLGQGLEFLIYFQGNSAPDKSGLPSDRFSAERTGGSVSTLTIQRTQQEDSAVYLCASSPRTGNGYTFGSGTRLTVV.

A few counts support this clone. J is TRBJ1-1 and V is TRBV5-1; D may be TRBD1 (5 bases). V was pared by 0 bases and J by 6 bases, with 12 bases between. The CDR3 is made up of 14 amino acids. CDR1 is SGHRS and CDR2 is YFSETQ in the germline V gene. CDR3 region: CASSLAGRAAEAFF. The CDR3 bases are TGCGCCAGCAGCTTGGCCGGCAGGGCCGCTGAAGCTTTCTTT.

In this sample, this clone turned up once. The CDR3 DNA reads TGCGCCAGCAGTGAGGATTCCAGACCGGGGGGGAATACGCAGTATTTT. Translated: CASSEDSRPGGNTQYF. The chain recombines TRBV10-2 with TRBJ2-3; 8 nucleotides match TRBD2. The length of the CDR3 is 16 residues. The trim removed 2 bases at V and 7 bases at J, leaving 11 bases unmatched. Germline values: CDR1 WSHSY, CDR2 SAAADI.

The chain has TRBV15 and TRBJ2-2; a weak D match, TRBD1 (6 bases). There are 15 residues in the CDR3. Germline CDR1 reads LNHNV; CDR2 reads YYDKDF (reference sequence). V gave up 1 base and J gave up 7 bases, with 13 bases separating them. The chain's CDR3 is CATSRGGRGVGELFF. CDR3 coding DNA: TGTGCCACCAGCAGAGGAGGCAGGGGAGTCGGGGAGCTGTTTTTT.

The chain uses TRBV5-5 and TRBJ1-5; a possible D gene is TRBD1 (5 bases). There are 15 residues in the CDR3. Germline values: CDR1 SGHKS, CDR2 YYEKEE (reference sequence). The germline V and J ends were trimmed by 2 bases and 0 bases, with 9 bases remaining between them. CDR3 loop: CASSFSGNSNQPQHF. The DNA for the CDR3 is TGTGCCAGCAGCTTCTCAGGGAATAGCAATCAGCCCCAGCATTTT.

This clone showed up just once. The rearrangement joins TRBV4-2 to TRBJ2-1; 11 bases are shared with TRBD1. The trim removed 0 bases at V and 6 bases at J, leaving 1 base unmatched. Germline V CDR1 and CDR2: LGHNA, YNFKEQ. The CDR3 is made up of 15 amino acids. CDR3 in DNA: TGTGCCAGCAGCCAAGAGGGGACAGGGGGCAATGAGCAGTTCTTC. It specifies CASSQEGTGGNEQFF.

V is TRBV6-2 or TRBV6-3 and J is TRBJ2-7, with D tentatively TRBD1 (5 bases). This CDR3 comprises 14 residues. Trimming left V 6 bases short and J 5 bases short, with 17 bases between. The V gene's germline CDR1 is MNHEY and CDR2 SVGEGT. The CDR3 sequence is CASSPVGQGDEQYF. CDR3 in DNA: TGTGCCAGCAGCCCCGTCGGGCAGGGCGACGAGCAGTACTTC.

This clone came up a few times. A read error may account for a junction end that differs from germline. The V gene is TRBV7-7, the J gene TRBJ1-1, with D uncertain. The germline gives CDR1 SSHAT, CDR2 FNYEAQ (reference sequence). The CDR3 contains 13 residues. CDR3 nucleotides: TGTGCTAGCAGCTTATTTCCTCACACTGAAGCTTTCTTT. It codes for CASSLFPHTEAFF.

This clone came up once. This chain links TRBV5-4 with TRBJ2-2; 9 nucleotides agree with TRBD1. Germline V lookup: CDR1 SGHNT, CDR2 YYREEE (reference sequence). This CDR3 is 18 amino acids long. The V segment lost 5 bases and the J segment 4 bases; nucleotides outside the gene matches: 15. The CDR3: CASSPGTGFTASTGELFF. Here the CDR3 DNA reads TGTGCCAGCAGTCCCGGGACAGGGTTTACCGCGAGCACCGGGGAGCTGTTTTTT.

The genes are TRBV18 and TRBJ2-7, with 8 bases matching TRBD1. The CDR3 covers 15 residues. The V gene end was trimmed by 3 bases and the J gene end by 4 bases; junction bases not matched to a gene: 8. CDR1 KGHSH and CDR2 LQKENI come from the germline V gene. The CDR3 DNA sequence: TGTGCCAGCTCACCGAGGTCAGGGGGCGAGTACGAGCAGTACTTC. Translation: CASSPRSGGEYEQYF.

A remark on this clone: The same CDR3 also results from other DNA sequences found in this sample. V usage is TRBV6-4 and J usage is TRBJ2-3, with TRBD2 as a possible D gene (6 bases). CDR3 length: 15 residues. The germline gives CDR1 MRHNA, CDR2 SNTAGT. V lost 3 bases to trimming and J lost 2 bases, with 12 bases between them. CDR3 protein: CASSEGAGSTDTQYF. Written as DNA, the CDR3 is TGTGCCAGCAGTGAAGGGGCGGGGTCCACAGATACGCAGTATTTT.

V is TRBV6-6 and J is TRBJ1-2; 9 positions match TRBD1. The CDR3 runs to 12 residues. The germline gives CDR1 MNHNY, CDR2 SVGAGI (reference sequence). The junction had 2 bases not matched to a gene; V was cut back by 4 bases and J by 8 bases. This CDR3 reads CASSLTGGGYTF. The CDR3 bases are TGTGCCAGCAGTTTGACAGGGGGAGGCTACACCTTC.

The chain has TRBV30 and TRBJ2-7; TRBD1 might be the D (5 bases). The germline V gene has CDR1 GTSNPN and CDR2 SVGIG (reference sequence). The CDR3 is made up of 12 amino acids. V was pared by 2 bases and J by 6 bases, with 11 bases between. CDR3 coding DNA: TGTGCCTGGAGTTGGGCAGGGTCCGAGCAGTACTTC. Amino acid sequence: CAWSWAGSEQYF.

The V call is TRBV10-3, the J call TRBJ1-1, with D maybe TRBD1 (6 bases). From germline, CDR1 is ENHRY and CDR2 SYGVKD. V dropped 6 bases and J dropped 1 base, with 12 bases sitting between them. The CDR3 consists of 14 residues. The CDR3 here is CAIRYREKNTEAFF. The CDR3 nucleotides read TGTGCCATCAGGTACAGGGAGAAGAACACTGAAGCTTTCTTT.

The genes are TRBV7-6 and TRBJ2-1, with TRBD2 as a possible D gene (7 bases). Trimming removed 3 bases from V and 3 bases from J, with 18 bases in between. Germline V lookup: CDR1 SGHVS, CDR2 FNYEAQ. The CDR3 consists of 17 residues. CDR3 nucleotides: TGTGCCAGCAGCTTTCGGGGGGCCCATAACCTCTACAATGAGCAGTTCTTC. Residues: CASSFRGAHNLYNEQFF.